One and the same sample provided the 26 T cell receptor beta chains below, sequenced in a study of blood T cell repertoires in COVID-19. The method was immunoSEQ multiplex PCR; TCRdb's version includes in-frame clones alone and lacks a portion of them. The table records around 180,000 clones, approximately 91% of them present only once. Sequenced sample: peripheral blood. The receptors derive from a man aged 65 to 85 with active or convalescent COVID-19.

This chain uses TRBV6-5 with TRBJ1-4; possibly TRBD1 for D (5 bases). V was trimmed by 5 bases and J by 8 bases, leaving 15 bases between them. The germline gives CDR1 MNHEY, CDR2 SVGAGI. The CDR3 runs to 14 residues. The DNA for the CDR3 is TGTGCCAGCAGTAACGTCGCGGGGCGGGAAAAACTGTTTTTT. The encoded protein is CASSNVAGREKLFF.

The J gene is TRBJ2-1, the V gene TRBV28, with TRBD2 matching over 8 bases. J gave up 8 bases and V 7 bases, and 13 bases lay outside the gene matches. This CDR3 has 15 amino acids. Germline CDR1 is MDHEN and CDR2 is SYDVKM. CDR3 DNA sequence: TGTGCCAGCAACTCATGGGCGGGGGGCGAAGATGAGCAGTTCTTC. This codes for CASNSWAGGEDEQFF.

The chain's CDR3 is CASSLGQVGGDTQYF. The CDR3 DNA reads as TGCGCCAGCAGCTTGGGACAGGTGGGAGGGGATACGCAGTATTTT. V usage is TRBV5-1 and J usage is TRBJ2-3; possibly TRBD2 for D (7 bases). V was pared by 0 bases and J by 6 bases, with 14 bases between. Germline assignment: CDR1 SGHRS and CDR2 YFSETQ. The CDR3 runs 15 residues.

The genes are TRBV4-3 and TRBJ1-6; TRBD1 agrees at 8 bases. Trimming at V came to 0 bases and at J to 10 bases, leaving 8 bases not matched to a gene. Germline V gives CDR1 LGHNA, CDR2 YSLEER. The CDR3 runs 16 residues. This CDR3 is CASSQDRTGFWSPLHF. The CDR3 bases are TGCGCCAGCAGCCAAGATCGGACAGGGTTTTGGTCACCCCTCCACTTT.

The CDR3 sequence: CASSYGTNYGYTF. The DNA for the CDR3 is TGTGCCAGCAGTTACGGCACTAACTATGGCTACACCTTC. The rearrangement links TRBV6-5 to TRBJ1-2; D not resolved. There are 13 residues in the CDR3. V was clipped by 2 bases and J by 0 bases, with 4 bases between them. Per germline, CDR1 MNHEY and CDR2 SVGAGI.

The chain joins TRBV7-9 to TRBJ2-5; D perhaps matches TRBD2 (6 bases). Trimming left V 5 bases short and J 5 bases short, with 15 bases between. Germline V gene lookup returns CDR1 SEHNR and CDR2 FQNEAQ (reference sequence). The CDR3 loop spans 14 amino acids. CDR3 sequence (DNA): TGTGCCAGCAGCCCGGAGGGCAGCTGGGAGACCCAGTACTTC. Translated: CASSPEGSWETQYF.

The J gene is TRBJ2-2, the V gene TRBV5-4, with TRBD2 matching 9 bases. V was clipped by 2 bases and J by 8 bases; unmatched bases: 10. The CDR3 length is 16 residues. Per the germline V gene, CDR1 is SGHNT and CDR2 is YYREEE (reference sequence). The CDR3: CASSLRGGAMLGELFF. DNA for the CDR3: TGTGCCAGCAGCTTACGCGGGGGGGCTATGTTAGGGGAGCTGTTTTTT.

This clone was counted once. The chain has TRBV6-5 and TRBJ1-5, with D hard to call. CDR3 size: 15 residues. Trimming pared 7 bases from V and 7 bases from J, leaving 20 bases between. CDR1 is MNHEY, CDR2 SVGAGI, per germline. This CDR3 is CASTPLGVSYQPQHF. CDR3 sequence (DNA): TGTGCCAGCACCCCCTTGGGCGTGTCATACCAGCCCCAGCATTTT.

This chain joins TRBV7-9 and TRBJ1-1; D remains unclear. Germline V gene data show CDR1 as SEHNR and CDR2 as FQNEAQ (reference sequence). This CDR3 has 17 amino acids. Trimming pared 2 bases from V and 2 bases from J, leaving 18 bases between. For the CDR3, the DNA is TGTGCCAGCAGCTTACCCTCATGGCAGACTACTAACACTGAAGCTTTCTTT. Translating it yields CASSLPSWQTTNTEAFF.

This clone was seen only once. Here the CDR3 DNA reads TGTGCCAGTTATCCTCCGGGTCCAAACACTGAAGCTTTCTTT. Its translation: CASYPPGPNTEAFF. The rearrangement joins TRBV19 to TRBJ1-1, with D unresolved. CDR3 length: 14 amino acids. Germline values: CDR1 LNHDA, CDR2 SQIVND (reference sequence). The V and J ends lost 8 bases and 2 bases respectively, with 15 bases between them.

As regards this clone: A junction end diverges from the germline sequence, so it may reflect a read error. The chain is built from TRBV29-1 and TRBJ1-1; D is ambiguous. The CDR3 spans 12 residues. The V gene's germline CDR1 is SQVTM and CDR2 ANQGSEA. As DNA, the CDR3 is TGCAGCATCTTGGGCGGGAACGCTGAAGCTTTCTTT. It specifies CSILGGNAEAFF.

This clone came up once. V is TRBV7-6 and J is TRBJ2-5, with D uncertain. This CDR3 is built from 16 residues. V was pared by 2 bases and J by 5 bases, with 18 bases between. Germline assignment: CDR1 SGHVS and CDR2 FNYEAQ. The CDR3 spells CASSLLVSYDGETQYF. CDR3 nucleotide sequence: TGTGCCAGCAGCTTACTTGTAAGCTATGACGGGGAGACCCAGTACTTC.

V is TRBV7-2 and J is TRBJ1-1, with TRBD1 matching over 7 bases. Looked up from germline, CDR1 is SGHTA and CDR2 is FQGNSA. This CDR3 comprises 14 residues. V lost 5 bases to trimming and J lost 2 bases; unmatched junction nucleotides: 5. CDR3 nucleotide sequence: TGTGCCAGCAGCACAGGGACAGCCAACACTGAAGCTTTCTTT. This codes for CASSTGTANTEAFF.

The CDR3 spells CATGDSGNTIYF. In nucleotides, the CDR3 is TGTGCCACCGGAGACTCTGGAAACACCATATATTTT. The J gene is TRBJ1-3, the V gene TRBV7-2, with D hard to call. This CDR3 region has 12 residues. Germline-derived CDR1 and CDR2 are SGHTA and FQGNSA. V shed 10 bases and J shed 0 bases, with 7 bases lying between them.

CDR3 region: CAWSGGASGRMAETQYF. CDR3 nucleotide sequence: TGTGCCTGGAGTGGTGGTGCTAGCGGGAGGATGGCGGAGACCCAGTACTTC. V is TRBV30 and J is TRBJ2-5, with 11 nucleotides matching TRBD2. The CDR3 spans 17 residues. CDR1 and CDR2 (germline): GTSNPN, SVGIG (reference sequence). Losses at the gene ends were 1 base for V and 5 bases for J; bases not matched to a gene: 12.

Written as DNA, the CDR3 is TGCGCCAGCAGCCAACAATGGGAGACCCACTACGAGCAGTACTTC. Protein: CASSQQWETHYEQYF. The chain links TRBV4-3 to TRBJ2-7, with D perhaps TRBD2 (5 bases). The germline V and J ends were trimmed by 2 bases and 3 bases, with 14 bases remaining between them. CDR3 length: 15 residues. Germline-derived CDR1 and CDR2 are LGHNA and YSLEER.

The V gene is TRBV28, the J gene TRBJ1-4, with unresolved D. This CDR3 has 15 amino acids. Germline loops: CDR1 MDHEN, CDR2 SYDVKM. With 5 bases removed from V and 8 bases from J, the gap between germline ends came to 18 bases. In DNA, the CDR3 is TGTGCCAGCAGTCCGAAGGGAGTCGCCGGGGAAAAACTGTTTTTT. Translated: CASSPKGVAGEKLFF.

The chain links TRBV7-9 to TRBJ2-1; D may be TRBD1 (6 bases). Germline values: CDR1 SEHNR, CDR2 FQNEAQ (reference sequence). This CDR3 contains 13 residues. Trimming removed 5 bases at V and 9 bases at J, with 14 bases between. The CDR3 region has the DNA TGTGCCAGCAGCACTACTGGGGGCAGTGAGCAGTTCTTC. Its translation is CASSTTGGSEQFF.

The CDR3 sequence is CASSLGAGGLRTEAFF. The CDR3 region has the DNA TGCGCCAGCAGCTTGGGGGCAGGGGGCCTGAGGACTGAAGCTTTCTTT. The V gene is TRBV5-1, the J gene TRBJ1-1; 8 nucleotides agree with TRBD1. The germline gives CDR1 SGHRS, CDR2 YFSETQ. The V gene end was trimmed by 0 bases and the J gene end by 5 bases; junction bases not matched to a gene: 9. This CDR3 is built from 16 residues.

V gene TRBV9 combines with J gene TRBJ2-3; D may be TRBD1 (5 bases). The CDR3 loop spans 13 amino acids. The germline V gene has CDR1 SGDLS and CDR2 YYNGEE. The V end was cut by 4 bases, the J end by 5 bases, with 11 bases between. The CDR3 sequence: CASSTFQGDTQYF. In DNA form, the CDR3 reads TGTGCCAGCAGCACCTTTCAGGGAGATACGCAGTATTTT.

This clone was seen only once. The V call is TRBV12-3 or TRBV12-4, the J call TRBJ2-7; a possible D gene is TRBD2 (5 bases). This CDR3 comprises 12 residues. The germline V and J ends were trimmed by 6 bases and 6 bases, with 12 bases remaining between them. This CDR3 reads CASSLRVPEQYF. The CDR3 DNA is TGTGCCAGCAGCCTGCGGGTTCCCGAGCAGTACTTC.

This chain joins TRBV28 and TRBJ2-7; 10 nucleotides agree with TRBD1. The length of the CDR3 is 17 residues. Germline CDR1 MDHEN, CDR2 SYDVKM. With V trimmed by 3 bases and J by 3 bases, 11 bases remained unmatched. CDR3 region: CASSFGRRDRGIYEQYF. The CDR3 coding sequence is TGTGCCAGCAGTTTTGGGCGACGGGACAGGGGAATCTACGAGCAGTACTTC.

This sequence joins TRBV28 and TRBJ2-7; 7 bases are shared with TRBD1. The length of the CDR3 is 14 residues. Germline V lookup: CDR1 MDHEN, CDR2 SYDVKM. The J segment lost 3 bases and the V segment lost 4 bases, leaving 6 bases of the junction unmatched. Here the CDR3 DNA reads TGTGCCAGCAGTTCATCGACAGGGATCTACGAGCAGTACTTC. Translating gives CASSSSTGIYEQYF.

This clone came up once. The gene calls are TRBV18 and TRBJ1-1; 9 bases fit TRBD1. Germline trimming cut 7 bases from V and 1 base from J; bases unmatched to any gene: 4. Per germline, CDR1 KGHSH and CDR2 LQKENI. This CDR3 is built from 14 residues. CDR3 sequence reads: CASLMGQGNTEAFF. In DNA, the CDR3 is TGTGCCAGCTTGATGGGACAGGGGAACACTGAAGCTTTCTTT.

The chain has TRBV5-1 and TRBJ1-4; 9 bases are shared with TRBD1. The CDR3 loop spans 14 amino acids. Germline CDR1 and CDR2: SGHRS and YFSETQ. The ends lost 4 bases at V and 7 bases at J; junction bases unmatched: 5. The CDR3 reads CASSGGQGSEKLFF. The DNA for the CDR3 is TGCGCCAGCAGCGGGGGACAGGGTAGTGAAAAACTGTTTTTT.

The chain links TRBV5-3 to TRBJ2-3; perhaps TRBD2 as D (6 bases). TRBV5-3 carries the ORF label, with uncertain function. The CDR3 has 15 amino acids. The V end was cut by 4 bases, the J end by 2 bases, with 14 bases between. In DNA form, the CDR3 reads TGTGCCAGAAGCGCGGCGGGGCGAGCCACAGATACGCAGTATTTT. Translated, it gives CARSAAGRATDTQYF.